Each of the 10 T cell receptor beta chains below was sequenced from the same sample in a study of T cell repertoires in cytomegalovirus infection (dated by TCRdb to between 2018 and 2020). Their antigen targets remain unknown. Interpreted using the paper, the treatment or condition label stands for: in vitro stimulation with specific CMV peptide epitopes to enrich CMV-specific T cells. The sequencer was an Illumina HiSeq 1500. TCRdb reprocessed the public reads (quality trimming at Q25 with fastp, clone calling with MiXCR) and kept in-frame beta chains. Rows are combined by CDR3 protein, so each entry shows the most common genes and DNA. The sample records roughly 340,000 distinct CDR3 sequences, 29% of which are singletons. Together, the top ten hold about 19% of the sample. This sample comprised cultured PBMCs, obtained from culture after CMV antigen stimulation. The receptors here all came from a human donor in good health (CMV status not recorded). Some clones in this sample may be carry-over from other donors' samples.

This clonotype was picked up a small number of times. The chain couples TRBV2 to TRBJ2-2; D possibly corresponds to TRBD2 (6 bases). The V end lost 5 bases, the J end lost 4 bases, and 11 bases lay between the germline ends. CDR1 SNHLY and CDR2 FYNNEI come from the germline V gene. The CDR3 is 14 residues long. DNA of the CDR3: TGTGCCAGCAGTCGTCGACTAGTCACCGGGGAGCTGTTTTTT. Protein product: CASSRRLVTGELFF.

The chain combines TRBV7-3 with TRBJ2-1; TRBD1 agrees at 8 bases. The CDR3 length is 15 residues. CDR1 is SGHTA and CDR2 is FQGTGA in the germline V gene. V shed 5 bases, J shed 0 bases, and the junction held 3 bases outside the gene matches. The CDR3: CASSQTGVSYNEQFF. The CDR3 DNA sequence: TGTGCCAGCAGCCAGACAGGGGTCTCCTACAATGAGCAGTTCTTC.

This clonotype was seen many times. The rearrangement links TRBV7-3 to TRBJ2-2; D is possibly TRBD2 (6 bases). The CDR3 extends over 15 amino acids. Germline lookup yields CDR1 SGHTA and CDR2 FQGTGA. Trimming stripped 6 bases from V and 2 bases from J, with 13 bases between. The CDR3 is CASSLARDNTGELFF. CDR3 nucleotides: TGTGCCAGCAGTCTCGCGCGGGATAACACCGGGGAGCTGTTTTTT.

This clonotype has just a few counts. J is TRBJ2-1 and V is TRBV12-3 or TRBV12-4, with TRBD2 matching over 9 bases. Trimming cost V 8 bases and J 3 bases; bases outside gene matches: 17. The CDR3 totals 18 residues. CDR3 in amino acids: CASSLVYLLAGYYNEQFF. CDR3 coding DNA: TGTGCCAGCTCCCTAGTTTATCTGCTAGCGGGATACTACAATGAGCAGTTCTTC.

In this sample, this clonotype turned up a few times. The CDR3 nucleotides read TGTGCCAGCAGCAACAGGGGGAAAGGAAACACCATATATTTT. This sequence encodes CASSNRGKGNTIYF. J is TRBJ1-3 and V is TRBV6-6, with 8 bases lining up with TRBD1. V lost 6 bases, J lost 4 bases, and 5 bases stayed unmatched. CDR1 is MNHNY, CDR2 SVGAGI, per germline (reference sequence). The CDR3 contains 14 residues.

About this clonotype itself: This is likely a read error, given that the CDR3 carries no conserved phenylalanine or tryptophan at its end. The DNA of the CDR3 is TGTGCCAGCAGCTTCCCGCGGTCAGGGGAGGGGACCTACGAGCAGTACTTA. It is translated as CASSFPRSGEGTYEQYL. This rearrangement joins TRBV7-8 to TRBJ2-7; D is perhaps TRBD2 (7 bases). CDR3 length equals 17 residues. From germline, CDR1 is SGHVS and CDR2 FQNEAQ. Trimming left V 3 bases short and J 2 bases short, with 20 bases between.

V gene TRBV27 combines with J gene TRBJ1-6, with 7 bases aligning to TRBD1. The CDR3 has 16 amino acids. Germline loops: CDR1 MNHEY, CDR2 SMNVEV (reference sequence). V trimming: 4 bases; J trimming: 7 bases; junction bases outside the gene matches: 10. The CDR3 DNA reads TGTGCCAGCAGTTCAGCCTCGGGACAGAGAAATTCACCCCTCCACTTT. Translation: CASSSASGQRNSPLHF.

This clonotype showed up just a few times. The chain uses TRBV7-2 and TRBJ1-1; D is unclear. V shed 5 bases and J shed 5 bases, with 18 bases lying between them. This CDR3 comprises 15 residues. The germline V gene encodes CDR1 SGHTA and CDR2 FQGNSA. The CDR3 loop reads CASSPMVPRRTEAFF. The CDR3 nucleotides read TGTGCCAGCAGCCCCATGGTCCCACGGAGGACTGAAGCTTTCTTT.

In DNA, the CDR3 is TGTGCCACCAGTGACCCCGGGAGGAATGAGCAGTTCTTC. Residues: CATSDPGRNEQFF. The genes are TRBV24-1 and TRBJ2-1, with 7 positions matching TRBD2. Trimming at V came to 4 bases and at J to 7 bases, leaving 3 bases not matched to a gene. The CDR3 consists of 13 residues. From germline, CDR1 is KGHDR and CDR2 SFDVKD.

The gene calls are TRBV7-7 and TRBJ2-2; either TRBD1 or TRBD2 may fit D (6 bases each). Looked up from germline, CDR1 is SSHAT and CDR2 is FNYEAQ (reference sequence). CDR3 size: 16 residues. The V end lost 1 base, the J end lost 5 bases, and 14 bases lay between the germline ends. The CDR3 sequence: CASSLVPGAGTGELFF. CDR3 nucleotides: TGTGCCAGCAGCTTAGTTCCAGGGGCGGGGACCGGGGAGCTGTTTTTT.